The rows below give T cell receptor beta chains drawn from one sample of a study of blood T cell repertoires in COVID-19. Assay: immunoSEQ multiplex PCR; the TCRdb copy retains only in-frame clones and omits some. The sample lists fewer than 250,000 clones, about 88% seen once, with 5.5% to 7% in the top ten. Sequenced: peripheral blood. These receptor sequences come from a woman aged 40-49 years who had recovered from COVID-19. The CDR3 runs from the conserved cysteine through the conserved F or W. D genes are given only for firm matches. Clone size is shown for a subset of rows, as once, few, many or a class of expanded clone.

DNA: TGTGCCACCAGCCTGGGAGGGGGGACTGAAGCTTTCTTT
CDR3: CATSLGGGTEAFF
V: TRBV15
D: NA
size: medium-sized
J: TRBJ1-1

DNA: TGTGCCAGCAGGACAGGTTTTTCCGCAGATACGCAGTATTTT
CDR3: CASRTGFSADTQYF
V: TRBV6-5
D: NA
size: NA
J: TRBJ2-3

DNA: TGTGCCAGCAGCCCCGGACTAGCGGGAGGTCATGAGCAGTTCTTC
CDR3: CASSPGLAGGHEQFF
V: TRBV7-9
D: TRBD2
size: NA
J: TRBJ2-1

DNA: TGTGCCAGCAGCTACGGGACTAGCGGGAGTCACACAGATACGCAGTATTTT
CDR3: CASSYGTSGSHTDTQYF
V: TRBV7-8
D: TRBD2
size: NA
J: TRBJ2-3

DNA: TGTGCCAGTAGTATAGATCGGTCTGGGGGCTTGGCGTATGGCTACACCTTC
CDR3: CASSIDRSGGLAYGYTF
V: TRBV19
D: NA
size: NA
J: TRBJ1-2

DNA: TGTGCCAGTAGTATGGGTAGCGGGAGGGCCTCGGATACGCAGTATTTT
CDR3: CASSMGSGRASDTQYF
V: TRBV19
D: TRBD2
size: NA
J: TRBJ2-3

DNA: TGTGCCAGCAGTCCGGCGATCTGGGCTGGATTAGAAGAGACCCAGTACTTC
CDR3: CASSPAIWAGLEETQYF
V: TRBV25-1
D: NA
size: NA
J: TRBJ2-5

DNA: TGTGCCAGTAGTCCACTTAGCGGGATAGTTTACGAGCAGTACTTC
CDR3: CASSPLSGIVYEQYF
V: TRBV19
D: TRBD2
size: NA
J: TRBJ2-7

DNA: TGCGCCAGCAGCCAAGACCGCTTAAGGGCGGGAGGCCACGCGCTAGAGACCCAGTACTTC
CDR3: CASSQDRLRAGGHALETQYF
V: TRBV4-1
D: TRBD2
size: NA
J: TRBJ2-5

DNA: TGTGCCAGTTCGGCCCAGGGAACTGAGACCCAGTACTTC
CDR3: CASSAQGTETQYF
V: TRBV19
D: NA
size: NA
J: TRBJ2-5